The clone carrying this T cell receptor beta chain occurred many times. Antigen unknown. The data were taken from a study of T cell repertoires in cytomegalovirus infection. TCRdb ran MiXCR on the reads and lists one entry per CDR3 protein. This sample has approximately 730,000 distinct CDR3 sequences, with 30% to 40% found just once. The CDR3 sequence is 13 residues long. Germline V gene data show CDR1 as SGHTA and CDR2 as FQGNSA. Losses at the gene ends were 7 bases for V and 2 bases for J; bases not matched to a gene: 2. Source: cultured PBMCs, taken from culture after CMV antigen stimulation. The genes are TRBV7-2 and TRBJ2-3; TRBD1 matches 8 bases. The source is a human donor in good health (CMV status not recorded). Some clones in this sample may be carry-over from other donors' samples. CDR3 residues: CASTDRATDTQYF. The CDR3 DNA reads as TGTGCCAGCACGGACAGGGCCACAGATACGCAGTATTTT.